Described below is a single TCR beta chain sequence and its context. Random hexamers primed reverse transcription of about 0.5 to 1 ug RNA. TCRdb analysed the immunoSEQ multiplex PCR reads with MiXCR anew, one entry per CDR3 protein. The sample holds 75,000 to 100,000 distinct CDR3 sequences, approximately 95% seen once. This entry comes from a study of CD8 T cells in Susac syndrome. V lost 2 bases and J 0 bases, leaving 5 bases between the germline ends. The germline gives CDR1 GTSNPN, CDR2 SVGIG (reference sequence). The length of the CDR3 is 13 residues. What was sequenced was CD8+ T cells from PBMCs. The receptor comes from a human donor with Susac syndrome. V gene TRBV30 combines with J gene TRBJ1-5; no clear D. The CDR3, as DNA: TGTGCCTGGAGTCTCGGTAGCAATCAGCCCCAGCATTTT. Translated, it gives CAWSLGSNQPQHF.